Shown below are 17 T cell receptor beta chains from a single sample sequenced in a study of response to subunit inactivated influenza vaccine. Each CDR3 protein is one row after TCRdb ran MiXCR on the RT-PCR reads. This repertoire shows fewer than 750,000 distinct CDR3 sequences, 14% found once; its top ten account for around 10%. The sequencing here drew on PBMCs from blood, taken roughly 13 days after vaccination. The receptor source for this set is a man aged 50-59 years who received an inactivated influenza vaccine.

The CDR3 region has the DNA TGCAGCGTCGCAAACGGTGTAGGAACCTACGAGCAGTACTTC. This gives the protein CSVANGVGTYEQYF. V and J are TRBV29-1 and TRBJ2-7; D remains ambiguous. This CDR3 region has 14 residues. Germline loops: CDR1 SQVTM, CDR2 ANQGSEA. V gave up 6 bases and J gave up 2 bases, with 17 bases separating them.

This clonotype was seen at least ten times. The V and J genes are TRBV7-8 and TRBJ1-1, with a possible D match to TRBD1 (5 bases). V was shortened by 0 bases and J by 3 bases, with 26 bases between the two germline ends. This CDR3 has 20 amino acids. Germline V gene data show CDR1 as SGHVS and CDR2 as FQNEAQ. CDR3 DNA sequence: TGTGCCAGCAGCTTAGCGAGTATGGGGCTATGGGGGGGATTCGACACTGAAGCTTTCTTT. This codes for CASSLASMGLWGGFDTEAFF.

The chain is built from TRBV5-6 and TRBJ2-5; 9 bases match TRBD1. This CDR3 comprises 16 residues. After removal of 0 bases from V and 2 bases from J, the junction contained 5 bases not matched to a gene. Germline CDR1 and CDR2: SGHDT and YYEEEE. CDR3 protein: CASSLALTGGQETQYF. DNA of the CDR3: TGTGCCAGCAGCTTGGCCCTGACAGGGGGGCAAGAGACCCAGTACTTC.

This clonotype was seen more than once but under ten times. This chain connects TRBV27 to TRBJ2-1, with D tentatively TRBD2 (6 bases). V was cut by 2 bases and J by 9 bases, with 26 bases left in between. Germline V CDR1 and CDR2: MNHEY, SMNVEV (reference sequence). This CDR3 region has 18 residues. CDR3 DNA sequence: TGTGCCAGCAGTTTAAGTCCCCCCGTAGGGAGGATAGCGTCTGAGCAGTTCTTC. Protein: CASSLSPPVGRIASEQFF.

This chain links TRBV7-2 with TRBJ2-2, with TRBD2 matching over 7 bases. The CDR3 is 15 amino acids. Looked up from germline, CDR1 is SGHTA and CDR2 is FQGNSA. The J segment lost 5 bases and the V segment lost 3 bases, leaving 6 bases of the junction unmatched. In DNA, the CDR3 is TGTGCCAGCAGCTTTAGTGGGACTACTACCGGGGAGCTGTTTTTT. It is translated as CASSFSGTTTGELFF.

This clonotype was recorded a few times. The chain uses TRBV29-1 and TRBJ1-2; TRBD1 matches at 8 bases. Germline V gene data show CDR1 as SQVTM and CDR2 as ANQGSEA. The V gene end was trimmed by 0 bases and the J gene end by 6 bases; junction bases not matched to a gene: 6. The CDR3 length is 14 residues. CDR3 amino acids: CSVEDRQGADGYTF. The CDR3 DNA reads TGCAGCGTTGAAGATCGGCAGGGGGCTGATGGCTACACCTTC.

This chain links TRBV20-1 with TRBJ2-3, with 10 positions matching TRBD2. The V gene end was trimmed by 6 bases and the J gene end by 3 bases; junction bases not matched to a gene: 3. Germline V gives CDR1 DFQATT, CDR2 SNEGSKA (reference sequence). The CDR3 loop spans 13 amino acids. DNA of the CDR3: TGCAGTGCGATTAGCGGGGGGACAGATACGCAGTATTTT. It yields the protein CSAISGGTDTQYF.

This clonotype was counted at least ten times. This rearrangement joins TRBV5-1 to TRBJ2-1; TRBD1 agrees at 9 bases. Trimming removed 3 bases from V and 0 bases from J; junction bases left unmatched: 7. This CDR3 has 17 amino acids. CDR1 is SGHRS and CDR2 is YFSETQ in the germline V gene. The CDR3 sequence is CASSYGGTGSSYNEQFF. Here the CDR3 DNA reads TGCGCCAGCAGCTATGGGGGGACAGGGAGCTCCTACAATGAGCAGTTCTTC.

V is TRBV7-8 and J is TRBJ1-4; no clear D. The germline V gene encodes CDR1 SGHVS and CDR2 FQNEAQ. The CDR3 consists of 14 residues. Between the trimmed V and J ends, which lost 8 bases and 2 bases, there was a span of 12 bases. CDR3 sequence reads: CASGPGRTNEKLFF. CDR3 coding DNA: TGTGCCAGCGGGCCCGGGAGGACTAATGAAAAACTGTTTTTT.

This sequence joins TRBV5-1 and TRBJ2-1; D gene uncertain. The J call may be in error: the DNA end matches TRBJ2-7 better. There are 15 residues in the CDR3. CDR1 is SGHRS and CDR2 is YFSETQ in the germline V gene. The CDR3 reads CASNTLPGSYNEQYF. The DNA for the CDR3 is TGCGCCAGCAACACCCTGCCCGGGTCCTACAATGAGCAGTACTTC.

This clonotype occurred a few times. The chain links TRBV7-9 to TRBJ2-7, with D possibly matching TRBD2 (6 bases). From germline, CDR1 is SEHNR and CDR2 FQNEAQ (reference sequence). The CDR3 has 13 residues. The ends were cut back, 1 base at V and 5 bases at J, with 9 bases in the middle. The CDR3 reads CASSLGGENEQYF. The CDR3, as DNA: TGTGCCAGCAGCTTAGGGGGGGAAAACGAGCAGTACTTC. Full variable domain (remainder filled in from reference TRBV7-9 and TRBJ2-7): DTGVSQNPRHKITKRGQNVTFRCDPISEHNRLYWYRQTLGQGPEFLTYFQNEAQLEKSRLLSDRFSAERPKGSFSTLEIQRTEQGDSAMYLCASSLGGENEQYFGPGTRLTVT.

The chain couples TRBV5-1 to TRBJ2-3, with 9 positions matching TRBD1. V was clipped by 3 bases and J by 1 base; unmatched bases: 6. Germline CDR1 and CDR2: SGHRS and YFSETQ. This CDR3 contains 16 residues. The DNA for the CDR3 is TGCGCCAGCAGCTCGGGGACAGGGACCCGCACAGATACGCAGTATTTT. Residues: CASSSGTGTRTDTQYF.

This clonotype appeared once. The chain employs TRBV11-2 and TRBJ2-5, with 10 bases fitting TRBD1. In germline, CDR1 is SGHAT, CDR2 FQNNGV. Trimming took 4 bases from V and 3 from J; bases not matched to a gene: 14. The CDR3 is 18 amino acids. CDR3 sequence (DNA): TGTGCCAGCAGCTCGGGACAGGGGAATAGGACGTCGGAAGAGACCCAGTACTTC. This encodes CASSSGQGNRTSEETQYF. The full variable domain, its missing parts supplied by reference TRBV11-2 and TRBJ2-5, is EAGVAQSPRYKIIEKRQSVAFWCNPISGHATLYWYQQILGQGPKLLIQFQNNGVVDDSQLPKDRFSAERLKGVDSTLKIQPAKLEDSAVYLCASSSGQGNRTSEETQYFGPGTRLLVL.

V usage is TRBV4-1 and J usage is TRBJ2-5; 8 positions agree with TRBD2. The CDR3 sequence is 19 residues long. Germline V gene sequence: CDR1 MGHRA, CDR2 YSYEKL. Trimming took 1 base from V and 4 from J; bases not matched to a gene: 17. CDR3 protein: CASSQGVLGAGAMRETQYF. For the CDR3, the DNA is TGCGCCAGCAGCCAAGGCGTTCTCGGAGCGGGGGCTATGAGAGAGACCCAGTACTTC.

This clonotype was seen at least ten times. The rearrangement joins TRBV29-1 to TRBJ2-1, with 7 nucleotides matching TRBD2. Germline V gene data show CDR1 as SQVTM and CDR2 as ANQGSEA. CDR3 length: 11 amino acids. Losses at the gene ends were 6 bases for V and 5 bases for J; bases not matched to a gene: 1. The CDR3 loop is CSVGRDNEQFF. In DNA form, the CDR3 reads TGCAGCGTAGGGAGGGACAATGAGCAGTTCTTC.

J is TRBJ1-5 and V is TRBV19; the D gene is possibly TRBD1 (5 bases). Germline CDR1 LNHDA, CDR2 SQIVND (reference sequence). Trimming stripped 5 bases from V and 2 bases from J, with 16 bases between. This CDR3 spans 16 amino acids. The CDR3 DNA is TGTGCCAGTAGTTCGGGGCTCCTGTGGGGCAATCAGCCCCAGCATTTT. Protein sequence: CASSSGLLWGNQPQHF.

In this sample, this clonotype turned up a few times. CDR3 region: CASSLEGNLAKNIQYF. The CDR3 region has the DNA TGTGCCAGCAGTTTAGAGGGGAACCTAGCCAAAAACATTCAGTACTTC. V is TRBV28 and J is TRBJ2-4; the D call may be TRBD1 or TRBD2 (5 bases each). CDR1 is MDHEN and CDR2 is SYDVKM in the germline V gene. The germline V and J ends were trimmed by 2 bases and 0 bases, with 11 bases remaining between them. The CDR3 consists of 16 residues.